One sample yielded the 3 T cell receptor beta chains listed below, sequenced in a study of blood T cell repertoires in COVID-19 (dated by TCRdb to the early 2020s). Libraries came from the immunoSEQ multiplex PCR assay. As stored in TCRdb, this immuneACCESS dataset retains in-frame rearrangements with V and J assigned. A fraction of the clones does not appear; measured against another copy, unresolved V genes explain less than half of the discrepancy, and the remainder lacks a known reason. The sample table lists 160,000 or so clones, roughly nine tenths of them with a count of one. The top ten clones comprise around 4% of the sample. The material sequenced was peripheral blood. These receptors originate from a woman aged 70-85 years with acute or convalescent COVID-19.

The J gene is TRBJ1-6, the V gene TRBV6-5, with 11 bases fitting TRBD1. The trim removed 4 bases at V and 9 bases at J, leaving 5 bases unmatched. This CDR3 is built from 15 residues. Germline values: CDR1 MNHEY, CDR2 SVGAGI. The CDR3 coding sequence is TGTGCCAGCAGTTTTGGGACAGGGGGAATTTCACCCCTCCACTTT. Its protein is CASSFGTGGISPLHF.

The V and J genes are TRBV7-2 and TRBJ2-7; the D gene is possibly TRBD2 (6 bases). This CDR3 region has 13 residues. CDR1 SGHTA and CDR2 FQGNSA come from the germline V gene. Trimming cost V 5 bases and J 2 bases, with 10 bases left between them. The CDR3 DNA sequence: TGTGCCAGCAGCATATGGGGGGCCTACGAGCAGTACTTC. Protein product: CASSIWGAYEQYF. The complete variable domain, with remaining parts taken from reference TRBV7-2 and TRBJ2-7, reads GAGVSQSPSNKVTEKGKDVELRCDPISGHTALYWYRQSLGQGLEFLIYFQGNSAPDKSGLPSDRFSAERTGGSVSTLTIQRTQQEDSAVYLCASSIWGAYEQYFGPGTRLTVT.

The rearrangement links TRBV2 to TRBJ1-3; TRBD1 matches 7 bases. Germline assignment: CDR1 SNHLY and CDR2 FYNNEI. This CDR3 is 16 amino acids long. V trimming: 6 bases; J trimming: 0 bases; junction bases outside the gene matches: 8. This chain's CDR3 is CASRRDSTFSGNTIYF. CDR3 bases: TGTGCCAGCAGGAGGGACAGTACCTTCTCTGGAAACACCATATATTTT.